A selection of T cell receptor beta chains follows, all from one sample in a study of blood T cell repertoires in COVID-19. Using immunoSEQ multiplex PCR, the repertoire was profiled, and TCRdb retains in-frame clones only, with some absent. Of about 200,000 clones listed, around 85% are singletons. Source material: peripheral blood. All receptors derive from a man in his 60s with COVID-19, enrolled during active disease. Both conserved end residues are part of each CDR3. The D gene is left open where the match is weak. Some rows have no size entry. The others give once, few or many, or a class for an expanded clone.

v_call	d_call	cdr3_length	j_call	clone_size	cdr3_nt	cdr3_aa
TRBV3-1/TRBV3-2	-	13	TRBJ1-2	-	TGTGCCAGCAGCCAGGGGGAGGCCGATGGCTACACCTTC	CASSQGEADGYTF
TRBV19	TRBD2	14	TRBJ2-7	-	TGTGCCAGGGGGAGGGAGGGTCTAAGCTACGAGCAGTACTTC	CARGREGLSYEQYF
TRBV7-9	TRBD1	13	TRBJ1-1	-	TGTGCCAGCCGCCCCTCAAACAGGGGGCGAGCTTTCTTT	CASRPSNRGRAFF
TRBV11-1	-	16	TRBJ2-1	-	TGTGCCAGCAGACGGGAGATCTCCAGCTCCTACAATGAGCAGTTCTTC	CASRREISSSYNEQFF
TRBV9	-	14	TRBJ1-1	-	TGTGCCAGCAGCGCCGGACAGTTGAACACTGAAGCTTTCTTT	CASSAGQLNTEAFF
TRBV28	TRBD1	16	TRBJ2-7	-	TGTGCCAGCAGTTTATCATCGGGACAGGGGTCCTACGAGCAGTACTTC	CASSLSSGQGSYEQYF
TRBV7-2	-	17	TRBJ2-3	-	TGTGCCAGCAGCCCCCCCGAAAGCGTCAAACGGGGAGATACGCAGTATTTT	CASSPPESVKRGDTQYF
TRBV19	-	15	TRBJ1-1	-	TGTGCCAGTGGACGCCAGCCGACCGGGAGTACTGAAGCTTTCTTT	CASGRQPTGSTEAFF
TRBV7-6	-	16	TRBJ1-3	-	TGTGCCAGCAGCTTGGAGGGGCGATTCTCTGGAAACACCATATATTTT	CASSLEGRFSGNTIYF
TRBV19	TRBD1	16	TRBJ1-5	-	TGTGCCAGTAGTTTGGACAGGGATGACGGCAATCAGCCCCAGCATTTT	CASSLDRDDGNQPQHF
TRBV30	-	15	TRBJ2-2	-	TGTGCCTGGAGTACCCGTTACAGCCGCACCGGGGAGCTGTTTTTT	CAWSTRYSRTGELFF
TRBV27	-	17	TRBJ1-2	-	TGTGCCAGCAGTTTATCCGGACCACTACAGGAAATCTATGGCTACACCTTC	CASSLSGPLQEIYGYTF
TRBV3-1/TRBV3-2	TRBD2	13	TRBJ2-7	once	TGTGCCAGCAGTCCGCCTAGCGGATACGAGCAGTACTTC	CASSPPSGYEQYF
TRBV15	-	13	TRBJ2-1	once	TGTGCCACCATGGACAGTTCCTACAATGAGCAGTTCTTC	CATMDSSYNEQFF
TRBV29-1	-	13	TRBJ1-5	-	TGCAGCGTGGCAGTGGGCTACAATCAGCCCCAGCATTTT	CSVAVGYNQPQHF
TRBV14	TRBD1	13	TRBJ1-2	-	TGTGCCAGCAGCCAAGCGCGGACAGGGGGCTACACCTTC	CASSQARTGGYTF
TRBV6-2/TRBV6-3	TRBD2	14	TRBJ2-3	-	TGTGCCAGCAGCCCGGGGCGGGAGACAGATACGCAGTATTTT	CASSPGRETDTQYF
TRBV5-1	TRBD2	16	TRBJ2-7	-	TGCGCCAGCAGCCCCCGGACTAGCGGGAACTCCTACGAGCAGTACTTC	CASSPRTSGNSYEQYF
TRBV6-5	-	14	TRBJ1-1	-	TGTGCCAGCATCCAAGACCGGGGGAACACTGAAGCTTTCTTT	CASIQDRGNTEAFF
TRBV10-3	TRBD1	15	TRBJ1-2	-	TGTGCCATCAGTCTTAACAGGGGGCAATTCTATGGCTACACCTTC	CAISLNRGQFYGYTF
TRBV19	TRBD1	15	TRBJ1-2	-	TGTGCCAGTGGGGACAGAAAGAAAGGCTCGTATGGCTACACCTTC	CASGDRKKGSYGYTF
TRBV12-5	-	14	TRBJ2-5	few	TGTGCTAGTGGACGGGGGGCAGCTCAAGAGACCCAGTACTTC	CASGRGAAQETQYF
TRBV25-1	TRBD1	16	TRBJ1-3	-	TGTGCCAGCACCCCGACAGGGGTCCCGTCTGGAAACACCATATATTTT	CASTPTGVPSGNTIYF
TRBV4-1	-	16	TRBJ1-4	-	TGCGCCAGCAGCCAAGATCCCCGGGGTGGTAATGAAAAACTGTTTTTT	CASSQDPRGGNEKLFF
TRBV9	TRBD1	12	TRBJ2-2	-	TGTGCCAGCAGCGTAGAGACAGGGACGCTGTTTTTT	CASSVETGTLFF
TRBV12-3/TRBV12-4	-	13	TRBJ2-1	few	TGTGCCAGCAGTTTGAACAGTTACAATGAGCAGTTCTTC	CASSLNSYNEQFF
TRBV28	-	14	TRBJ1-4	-	TGTGCCAGCAGTATCATCCCAACTAATGAAAAACTGTTTTTT	CASSIIPTNEKLFF
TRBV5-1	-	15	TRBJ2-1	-	TGCGCCAGCAGCTTGGAGGGGGAGCGGTTATCTGAGCAGTTCTTC	CASSLEGERLSEQFF
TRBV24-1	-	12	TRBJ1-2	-	TGTGCCACCAGTGATTTGCGGGGGGGCTACACCTTC	CATSDLRGGYTF
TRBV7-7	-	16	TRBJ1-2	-	TGTGCCAGCAGCTTAGATTTCAGGGGCAGGCCCTATGGCTACACCTTC	CASSLDFRGRPYGYTF
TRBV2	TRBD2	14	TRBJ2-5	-	TGTGCCAGCAGTGAAGGGCTAGCGGGAGAGACCCAGTACTTC	CASSEGLAGETQYF